The TCR beta chain under discussion was sequenced for a study of identical twins. TCRdb passed the 5' RACE reads through MiXCR, listing each CDR3 protein once. The profile covers some 500,000 distinct CDR3 sequences, with roughly 9.5% appearing a single time and roughly 3% taken by the ten largest. In addition, the sample was reused for a study of yellow fever vaccine responses in identical twins.

The sample comprised PBMCs. The sequence derives from a woman aged 18-29 years in good health.

Here the CDR3 reads CASRRDTRPGELFF. CDR3 DNA sequence: TGTGCCAGCAGGAGGGACACACGTCCCGGGGAGCTGTTTTTT. The rearrangement joins TRBV2 to TRBJ2-2, with D tentatively TRBD1 (6 bases). Trimming cost V 6 bases and J 6 bases, with 14 bases left between them. Per the germline V gene, CDR1 is SNHLY and CDR2 is FYNNEI. The CDR3 has 14 amino acids. The whole variable domain, filled in from reference TRBV2 and TRBJ2-2, reads EPEVTQTPSHQVTQMGQEVILRCVPISNHLYFYWYRQILGQKVEFLVSFYNNEISEKSEIFDDQFSVERPDGSNFTLKIRSTKLEDSAMYFCASRRDTRPGELFFGEGSRLTVL.